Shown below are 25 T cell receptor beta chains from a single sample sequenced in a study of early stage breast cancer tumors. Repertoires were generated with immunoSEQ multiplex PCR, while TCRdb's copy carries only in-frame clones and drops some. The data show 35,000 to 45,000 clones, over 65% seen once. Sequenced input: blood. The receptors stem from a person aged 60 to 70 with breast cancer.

This CDR3 is CASSQPLAGKYNEQFF. CDR3 DNA: TGTGCCAGCAGCCAACCCTTGGCAGGGAAATACAATGAGCAGTTCTTC. The chain is built from TRBV14 and TRBJ2-1, with D perhaps matching TRBD1 (5 bases). Germline assignment: CDR1 SGHDN and CDR2 FVKESK. V shed 2 bases and J shed 4 bases, with 15 bases lying between them. This CDR3 region has 16 residues.

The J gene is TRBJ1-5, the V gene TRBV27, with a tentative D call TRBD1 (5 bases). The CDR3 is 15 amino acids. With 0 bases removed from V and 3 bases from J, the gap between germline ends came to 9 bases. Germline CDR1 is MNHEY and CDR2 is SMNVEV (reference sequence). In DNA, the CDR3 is TGTGCCAGCAGTTTATCGGGACTCTACAATCAGCCCCAGCATTTT. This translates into CASSLSGLYNQPQHF.

This chain's CDR3 is CASSDPLRDFSYEQYF. CDR3 DNA: TGTGCCAGCAGTGACCCCCTCCGGGACTTCTCCTACGAGCAGTACTTC. The gene calls are TRBV6-1 and TRBJ2-7; possibly TRBD2 for D (6 bases). This CDR3 is 16 amino acids long. CDR1 and CDR2 from the germline V gene are MNHNS and SASEGT. With 3 bases removed from V and 0 bases from J, the gap between germline ends came to 15 bases.

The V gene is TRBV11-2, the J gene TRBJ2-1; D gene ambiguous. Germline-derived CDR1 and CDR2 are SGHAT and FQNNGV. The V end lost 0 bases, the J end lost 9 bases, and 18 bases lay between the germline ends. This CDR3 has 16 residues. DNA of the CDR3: TGTGCCAGCAGCTTAGAGTATGATCACCCCCGCAGTGAGCAGTTCTTC. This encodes CASSLEYDHPRSEQFF.

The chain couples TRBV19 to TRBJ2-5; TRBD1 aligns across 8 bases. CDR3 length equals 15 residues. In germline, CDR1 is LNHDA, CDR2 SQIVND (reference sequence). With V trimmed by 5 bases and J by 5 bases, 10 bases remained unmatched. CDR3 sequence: CASSRAGGARETQYF. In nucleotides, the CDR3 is TGTGCCAGTAGTCGGGCAGGGGGCGCGAGGGAGACCCAGTACTTC.

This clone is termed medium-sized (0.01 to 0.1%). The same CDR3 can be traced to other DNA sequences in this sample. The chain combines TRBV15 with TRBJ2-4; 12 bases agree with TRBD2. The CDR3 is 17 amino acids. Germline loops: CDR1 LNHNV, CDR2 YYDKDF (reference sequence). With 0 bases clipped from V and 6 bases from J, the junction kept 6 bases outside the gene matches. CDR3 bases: TGTGCCACCAGCAGAGATCGACTAGCGGGAGCGGTAAACATTCAGTACTTC. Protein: CATSRDRLAGAVNIQYF.

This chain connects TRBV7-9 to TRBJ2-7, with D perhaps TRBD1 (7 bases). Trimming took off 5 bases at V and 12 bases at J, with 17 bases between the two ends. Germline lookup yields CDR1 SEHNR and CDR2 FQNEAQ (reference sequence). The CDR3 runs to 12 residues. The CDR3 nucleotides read TGTGCCAGCAGCAAAGAGCAGGGGGGAGGGTACTTC. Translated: CASSKEQGGGYF.

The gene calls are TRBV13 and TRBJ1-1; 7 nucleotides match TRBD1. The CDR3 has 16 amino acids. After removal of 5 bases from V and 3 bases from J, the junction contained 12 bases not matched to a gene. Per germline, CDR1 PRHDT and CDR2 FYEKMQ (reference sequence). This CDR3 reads CASSLRRQGRDTEAFF. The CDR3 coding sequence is TGTGCCAGCAGCCTACGTAGACAGGGTAGGGACACTGAAGCTTTCTTT.

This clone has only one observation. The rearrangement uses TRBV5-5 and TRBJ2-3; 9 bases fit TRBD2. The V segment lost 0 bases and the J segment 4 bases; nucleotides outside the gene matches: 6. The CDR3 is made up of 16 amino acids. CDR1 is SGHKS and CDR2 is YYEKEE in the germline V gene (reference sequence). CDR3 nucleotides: TGTGCCAGCAGCTTGGGGTTTGGCGGGAGGGCAGATACGCAGTATTTT. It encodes CASSLGFGGRADTQYF.

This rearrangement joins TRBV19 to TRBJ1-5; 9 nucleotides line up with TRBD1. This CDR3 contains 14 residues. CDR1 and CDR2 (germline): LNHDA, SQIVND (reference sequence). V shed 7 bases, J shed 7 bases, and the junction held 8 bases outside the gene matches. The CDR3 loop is CASTVPTGGQPQHF. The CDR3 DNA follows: TGTGCCAGTACCGTCCCTACAGGGGGCCAGCCCCAGCATTTT.

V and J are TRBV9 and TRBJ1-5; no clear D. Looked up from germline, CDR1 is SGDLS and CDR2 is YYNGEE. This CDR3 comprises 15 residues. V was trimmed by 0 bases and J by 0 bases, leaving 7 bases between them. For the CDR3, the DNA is TGTGCCAGCAGCGTAGGCTTACATAGCAATCAGCCCCAGCATTTT. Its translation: CASSVGLHSNQPQHF.

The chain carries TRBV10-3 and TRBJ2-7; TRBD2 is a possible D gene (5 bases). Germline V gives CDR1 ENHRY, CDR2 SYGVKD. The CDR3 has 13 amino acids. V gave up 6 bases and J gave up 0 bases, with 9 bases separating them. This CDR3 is CAISGEYSYEQYF. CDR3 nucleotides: TGTGCCATCAGCGGGGAATACTCCTACGAGCAGTACTTC.

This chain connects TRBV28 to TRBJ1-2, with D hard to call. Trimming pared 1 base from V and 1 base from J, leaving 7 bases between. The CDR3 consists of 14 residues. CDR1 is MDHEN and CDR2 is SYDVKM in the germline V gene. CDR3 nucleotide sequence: TGTGCCAGCAGTTTATTGGGCAGTAACTATGGCTACACCTTC. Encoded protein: CASSLLGSNYGYTF.

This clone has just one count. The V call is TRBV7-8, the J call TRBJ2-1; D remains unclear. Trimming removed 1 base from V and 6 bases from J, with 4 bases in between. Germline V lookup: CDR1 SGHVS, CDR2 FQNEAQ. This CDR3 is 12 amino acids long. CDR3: CASSLVGNEQFF. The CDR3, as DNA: TGTGCCAGCAGCTTAGTAGGCAATGAGCAGTTCTTC.

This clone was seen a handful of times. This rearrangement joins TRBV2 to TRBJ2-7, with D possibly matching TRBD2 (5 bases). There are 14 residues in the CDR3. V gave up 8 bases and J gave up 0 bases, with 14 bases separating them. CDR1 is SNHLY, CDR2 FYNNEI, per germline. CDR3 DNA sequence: TGTGCCAGCCGTAGCGAAGCTTCCTCCTACGAGCAGTACTTC. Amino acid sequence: CASRSEASSYEQYF.

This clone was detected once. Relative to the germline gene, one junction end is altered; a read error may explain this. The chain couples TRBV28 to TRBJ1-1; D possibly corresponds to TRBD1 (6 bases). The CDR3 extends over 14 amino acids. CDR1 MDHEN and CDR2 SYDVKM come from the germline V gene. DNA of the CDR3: TGTGCCAGCAGTTTCACAGGGTTGAAGACTGAAGCTTTCTTT. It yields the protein CASSFTGLKTEAFF. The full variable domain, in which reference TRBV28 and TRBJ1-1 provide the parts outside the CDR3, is DVKVTQSSRYLVKRTGEKVFLECVQDMDHENMFWYRQDPGLGLRLIYFSYDVKMKEKGDIPEGYSVSREKKERFSLILESASTNQTSMYLCASSFTGLKTEAFFGQGTRLTVV.

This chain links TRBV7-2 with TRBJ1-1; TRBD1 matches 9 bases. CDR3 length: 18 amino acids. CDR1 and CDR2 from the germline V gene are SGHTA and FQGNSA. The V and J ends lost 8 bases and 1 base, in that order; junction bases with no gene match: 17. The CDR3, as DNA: TGTGCCAGCGGTTCCCCCCCGGGACAGGGCAAAGCGAACACTGAAGCTTTCTTT. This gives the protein CASGSPPGQGKANTEAFF.

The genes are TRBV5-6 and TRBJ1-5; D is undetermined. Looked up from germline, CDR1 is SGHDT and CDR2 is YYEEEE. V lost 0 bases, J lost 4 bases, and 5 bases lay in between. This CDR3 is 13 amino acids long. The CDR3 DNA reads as TGTGCCAGCAGCTTGGTAGGGAATCAGCCCCAGCATTTT. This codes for CASSLVGNQPQHF. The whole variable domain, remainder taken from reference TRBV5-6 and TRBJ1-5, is DAGVTQSPTHLIKTRGQQVTLRCSPKSGHDTVSWYQQALGQGPQFIFQYYEEEERQRGNFPDRFSGHQFPNYSSELNVNALLLGDSALYLCASSLVGNQPQHFGDGTRLSIL.

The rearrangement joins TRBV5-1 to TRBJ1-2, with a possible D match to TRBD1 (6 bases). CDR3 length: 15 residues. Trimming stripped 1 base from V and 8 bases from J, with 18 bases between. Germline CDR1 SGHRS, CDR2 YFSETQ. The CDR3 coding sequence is TGCGCCAGCAGCTTGTATTACAGGGCGAGGGGAGGCTACACCTTC. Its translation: CASSLYYRARGGYTF.

The CDR3 DNA sequence: TGTGCCAGCAGGAGGCGTCAAGATTTCGGTGAGCAGTTCTTC. Translated: CASRRRQDFGEQFF. V gene TRBV27 combines with J gene TRBJ2-1; D uncertain. V lost 6 bases, J lost 9 bases, and 18 bases lay in between. Germline loops: CDR1 MNHEY, CDR2 SMNVEV (reference sequence). The length of the CDR3 is 14 residues.

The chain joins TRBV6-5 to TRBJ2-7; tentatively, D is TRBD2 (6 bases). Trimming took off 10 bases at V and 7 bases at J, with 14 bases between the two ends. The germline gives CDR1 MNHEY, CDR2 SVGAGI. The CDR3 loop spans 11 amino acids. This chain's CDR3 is CATDYWFEQYF. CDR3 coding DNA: TGTGCCACGGACTACTGGTTTGAGCAGTACTTC.

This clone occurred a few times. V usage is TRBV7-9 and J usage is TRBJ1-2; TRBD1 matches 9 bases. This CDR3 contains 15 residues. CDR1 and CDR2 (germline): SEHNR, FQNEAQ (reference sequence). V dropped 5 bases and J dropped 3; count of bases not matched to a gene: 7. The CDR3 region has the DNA TGTGCCAGCAGCCAAAACAGGGGGCATGACTATGGCTACACCTTC. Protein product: CASSQNRGHDYGYTF.

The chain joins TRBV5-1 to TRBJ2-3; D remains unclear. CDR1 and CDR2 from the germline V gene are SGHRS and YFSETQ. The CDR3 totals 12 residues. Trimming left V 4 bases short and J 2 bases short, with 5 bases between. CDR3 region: CASSHLTDTQYF. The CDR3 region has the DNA TGCGCCAGCAGCCACCTCACAGATACGCAGTATTTT.

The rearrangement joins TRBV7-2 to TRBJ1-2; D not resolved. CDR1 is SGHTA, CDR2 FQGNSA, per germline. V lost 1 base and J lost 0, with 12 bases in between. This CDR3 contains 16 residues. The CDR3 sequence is CASSLGPGISNYGYTF. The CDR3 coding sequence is TGTGCCAGCAGCTTAGGGCCGGGGATCTCTAACTATGGCTACACCTTC. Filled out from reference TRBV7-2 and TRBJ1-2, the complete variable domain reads GAGVSQSPSNKVTEKGKDVELRCDPISGHTALYWYRQSLGQGLEFLIYFQGNSAPDKSGLPSDRFSAERTGGSVSTLTIQRTQQEDSAVYLCASSLGPGISNYGYTFGSGTRLTVV.

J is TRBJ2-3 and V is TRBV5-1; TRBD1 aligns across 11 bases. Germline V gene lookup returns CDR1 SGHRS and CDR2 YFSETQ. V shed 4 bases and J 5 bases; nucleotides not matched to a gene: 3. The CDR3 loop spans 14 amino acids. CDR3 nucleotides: TGCGCCAGCAGCAGGGGACAGGGGGGAGATACGCAGTATTTT. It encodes CASSRGQGGDTQYF.